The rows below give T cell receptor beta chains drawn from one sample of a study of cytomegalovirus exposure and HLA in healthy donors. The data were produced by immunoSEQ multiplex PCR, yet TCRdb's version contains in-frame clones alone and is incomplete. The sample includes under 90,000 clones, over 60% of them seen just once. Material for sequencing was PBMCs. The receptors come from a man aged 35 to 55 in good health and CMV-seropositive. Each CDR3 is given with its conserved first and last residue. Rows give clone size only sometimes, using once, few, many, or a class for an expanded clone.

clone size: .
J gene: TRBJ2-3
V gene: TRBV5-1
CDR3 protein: CASSLDSTSTDTQYF

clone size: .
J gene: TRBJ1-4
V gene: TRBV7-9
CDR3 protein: CASSFQSGGEKLFF

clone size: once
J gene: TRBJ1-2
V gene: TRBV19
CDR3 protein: CASTLQGRGYTF

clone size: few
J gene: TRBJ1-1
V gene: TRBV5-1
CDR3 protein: CASSTAGAVETEAFF

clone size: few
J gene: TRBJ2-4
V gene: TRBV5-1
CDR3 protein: CASSQEPGLNIQYF

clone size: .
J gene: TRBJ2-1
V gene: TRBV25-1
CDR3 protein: CASSPGVFQFF

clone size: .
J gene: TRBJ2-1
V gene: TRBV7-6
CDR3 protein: CASSSGYIGYNEQFF

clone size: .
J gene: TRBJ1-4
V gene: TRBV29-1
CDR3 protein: CSVSAGTANEKLFF

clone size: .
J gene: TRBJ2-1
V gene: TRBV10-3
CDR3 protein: CAISPRTENNEQFF

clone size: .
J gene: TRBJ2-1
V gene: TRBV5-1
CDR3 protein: CASSRTGSDNEQFF

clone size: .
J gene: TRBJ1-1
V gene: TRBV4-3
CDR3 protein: CASSQTLRGGTEAFF

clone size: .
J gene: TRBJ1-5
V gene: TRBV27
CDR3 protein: CASSLSRQGNQPQHF

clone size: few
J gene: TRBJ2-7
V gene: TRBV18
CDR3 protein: CASSLQGETYEQYF

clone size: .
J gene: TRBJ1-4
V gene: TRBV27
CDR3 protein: CASSPGTGFEKLFF

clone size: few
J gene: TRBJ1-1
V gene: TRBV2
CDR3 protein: CASSELPGGHTEAFF

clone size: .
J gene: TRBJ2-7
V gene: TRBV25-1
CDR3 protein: CASSPQNGGRLDEQYF

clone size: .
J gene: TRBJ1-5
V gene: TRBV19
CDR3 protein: CASSIDQDRERSQPQHF

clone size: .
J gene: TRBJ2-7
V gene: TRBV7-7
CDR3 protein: CASSQGRQGEQYF

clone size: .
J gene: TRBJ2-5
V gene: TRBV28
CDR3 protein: CASSSAGWQETQYF

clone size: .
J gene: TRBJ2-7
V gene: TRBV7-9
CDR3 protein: CASSAANRPTYEQYF

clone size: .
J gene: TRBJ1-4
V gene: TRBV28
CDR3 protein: CASSLGSQENEKLFF

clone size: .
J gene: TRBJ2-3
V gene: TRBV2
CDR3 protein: CASLKTSGITDTQYF

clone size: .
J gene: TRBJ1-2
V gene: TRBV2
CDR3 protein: CASSEFPRTGAYGYTF

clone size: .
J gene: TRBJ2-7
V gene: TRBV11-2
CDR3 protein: CASSSVFDGRRPYEQYF

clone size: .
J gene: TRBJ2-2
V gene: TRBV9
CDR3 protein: CASSPPQGYTGELFF

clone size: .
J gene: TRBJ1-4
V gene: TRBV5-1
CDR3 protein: CASSPRTDTTNEKLFF

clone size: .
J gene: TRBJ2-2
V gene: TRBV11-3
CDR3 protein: CASSLGDSTGELFF

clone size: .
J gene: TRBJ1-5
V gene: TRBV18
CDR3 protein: CASSSYQGGSNQPQHF

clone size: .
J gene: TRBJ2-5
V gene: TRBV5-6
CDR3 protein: CASSLGLAGLAGTQYF

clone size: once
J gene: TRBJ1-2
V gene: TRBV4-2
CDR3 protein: CASSQGPQDNGYTF

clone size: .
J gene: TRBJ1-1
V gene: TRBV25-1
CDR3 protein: CASSDRGLTEAFF

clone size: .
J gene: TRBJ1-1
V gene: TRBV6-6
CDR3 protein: CASGTPGGTEAFF

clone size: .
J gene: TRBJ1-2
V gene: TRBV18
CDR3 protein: CASSPGQGYTF

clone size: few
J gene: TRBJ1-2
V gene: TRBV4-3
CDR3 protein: CASSQDGQGYGYTF

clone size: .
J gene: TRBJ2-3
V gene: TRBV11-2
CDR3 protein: CASSPRVRWESDTQYF

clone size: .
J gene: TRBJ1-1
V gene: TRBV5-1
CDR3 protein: CASSMAGEEAFF

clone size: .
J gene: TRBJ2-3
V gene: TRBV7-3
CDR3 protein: CASSPQWGQRGKRDPDTQYF

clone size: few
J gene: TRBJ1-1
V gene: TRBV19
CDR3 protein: CASRQGQLNTEAFF

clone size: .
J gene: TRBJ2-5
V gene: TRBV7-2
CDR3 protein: CASSSTTAQETQYF

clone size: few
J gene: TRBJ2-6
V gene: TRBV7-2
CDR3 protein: CASGDRSGANVLTF

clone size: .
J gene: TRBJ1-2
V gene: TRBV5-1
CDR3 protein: CASSSDGDYGYTF

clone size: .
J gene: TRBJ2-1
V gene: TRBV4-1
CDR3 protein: CASSQDKYNEQFF

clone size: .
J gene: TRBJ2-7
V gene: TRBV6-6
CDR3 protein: CASSGRSSYEQYF

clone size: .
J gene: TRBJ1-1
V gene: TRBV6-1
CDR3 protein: CASSEAGGPGGNTEAFF

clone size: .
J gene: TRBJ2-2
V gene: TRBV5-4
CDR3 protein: CASSPGQNTGELFF

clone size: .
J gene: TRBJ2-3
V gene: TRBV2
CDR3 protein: CASSEGGSTDTQYF

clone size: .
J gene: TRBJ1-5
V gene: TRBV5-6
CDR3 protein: CASSLSGKYQPQHF

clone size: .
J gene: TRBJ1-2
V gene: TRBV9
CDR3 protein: CASSVDRNYGYTF

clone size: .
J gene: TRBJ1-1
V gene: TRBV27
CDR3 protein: CASSLTGYTEAFF

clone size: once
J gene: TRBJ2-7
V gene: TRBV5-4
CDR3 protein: CASSGDSLYEQYF

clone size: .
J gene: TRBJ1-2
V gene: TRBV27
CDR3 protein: CASSLVGAVSYGGYTF

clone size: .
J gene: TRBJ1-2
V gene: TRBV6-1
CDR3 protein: CASRDSPPDYGYTF

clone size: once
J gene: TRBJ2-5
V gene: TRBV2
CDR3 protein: CASSQTPTGIQETQYF

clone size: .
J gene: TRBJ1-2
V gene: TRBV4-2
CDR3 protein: CASSEGVRTEYGYTF

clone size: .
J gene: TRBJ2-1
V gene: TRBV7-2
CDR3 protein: CASSPVRGVHNEQFF

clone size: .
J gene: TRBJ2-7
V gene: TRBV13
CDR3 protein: CASSLVQGGEQYF

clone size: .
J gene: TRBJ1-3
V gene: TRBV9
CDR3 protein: CASSLRGDYGGNTIYF

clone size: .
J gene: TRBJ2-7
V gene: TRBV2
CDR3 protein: CASSESSLNPYF

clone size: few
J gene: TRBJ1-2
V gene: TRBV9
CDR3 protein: CASSVAGGSGYGYTF